This T cell receptor (beta chain) was observed in a study of blood T cell repertoires in COVID-19. Study-level background: Acute and convalescent COVID-19 specimens originated in the United States, Italy and Spain.

The data were produced by immunoSEQ multiplex PCR, yet TCRdb's version contains in-frame clones alone and is incomplete. The repertoire holds 380,000 or so clones, approximately 86% seen once, with 2% to 2.5% in the top ten. Trimming removed 5 bases from V and 6 bases from J, with 12 bases in between. CDR1 and CDR2 (germline): LNHDA, SQIVND (reference sequence). This CDR3 has 13 amino acids. Enrolled through a virtual design, the participants were between roughly 18 and 95 years of age and came from about two dozen US areas. In assigning cohorts, the study relied on participant-reported clinical history.

The rearrangement joins TRBV19 to TRBJ2-3, with D unclear. Source material: PBMCs or T cells enriched from blood (not recorded which). The clonotype was recovered from a woman in her thirties or forties with acute COVID-19. The CDR3, as DNA: TGTGCCAGTAGTCAGTCTGGGCTCGATACGCAGTATTTT. Amino acid sequence: CASSQSGLDTQYF.